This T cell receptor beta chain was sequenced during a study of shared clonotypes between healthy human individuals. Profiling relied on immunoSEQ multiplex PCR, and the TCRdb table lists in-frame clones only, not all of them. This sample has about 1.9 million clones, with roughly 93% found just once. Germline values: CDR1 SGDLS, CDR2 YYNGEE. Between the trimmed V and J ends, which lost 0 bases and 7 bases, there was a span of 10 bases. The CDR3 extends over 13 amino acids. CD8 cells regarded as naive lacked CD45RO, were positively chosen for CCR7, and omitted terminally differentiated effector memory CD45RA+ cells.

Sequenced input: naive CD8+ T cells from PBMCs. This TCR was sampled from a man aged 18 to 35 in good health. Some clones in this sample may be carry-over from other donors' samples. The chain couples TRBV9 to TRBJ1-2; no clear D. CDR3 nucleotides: TGTGCCAGCAGCGTAGGAGGGTGGTCTGGCTACACCTTC. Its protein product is CASSVGGWSGYTF.